These 7 T cell receptor beta chains were all obtained from the same sample, sequenced in a study of T-cell reconstitution after alpha-beta-depleted transplantation in children. Preparing the TCRbeta library involved the use of unique molecular identifiers. TCRdb ran MiXCR on the PCR reads and lists one entry per CDR3 protein. The table shows about 300,000 distinct CDR3 sequences, with roughly 9.1% occurring only once. The material sequenced was PBMCs, taken before TCRalphabeta/CD19-depleted stem cell transplant. Receptors originate from a boy in the first two years of life with acute myeloid leukemia, due to receive a stem cell transplant.

The sample holds a few counts of this clonotype. The V call is TRBV9, the J call TRBJ1-4, with a tentative D call TRBD1 (5 bases). This CDR3 comprises 15 residues. Germline V gene lookup returns CDR1 SGDLS and CDR2 YYNGEE. With 0 bases removed from V and 6 bases from J, the gap between germline ends came to 12 bases. The CDR3 loop reads CASSVGGRVDEKLFF. As DNA, the CDR3 is TGTGCCAGCAGCGTAGGCGGCAGGGTGGATGAAAAACTGTTTTTT.

This clonotype appeared many times. J is TRBJ1-5 and V is TRBV12-3 or TRBV12-4; TRBD1 agrees at 7 bases. V lost 5 bases and J lost 8; bases outside the gene matches: 12. The CDR3 has 15 residues. CDR3 sequence (DNA): TGTGCCAGCAGTGAATACGGGACAGCCTTTGAGCCCCAGCATTTT. Translated: CASSEYGTAFEPQHF.

The rearrangement joins TRBV10-3 to TRBJ2-3; TRBD1 matches 9 bases. This CDR3 contains 17 residues. Germline values: CDR1 ENHRY, CDR2 SYGVKD. The trim removed 0 bases at V and 1 base at J, leaving 5 bases unmatched. The CDR3 nucleotides read TGTGCCATCAGTGAGTCGGGACAGGGAGGAGGCACAGATACGCAGTATTTT. It codes for CAISESGQGGGTDTQYF.

This clonotype was found many times. CDR3 nucleotide sequence: TGTGCCAGCAGCTACCTAGGGACCCAAGAGACCCAGTACTTC. Protein sequence: CASSYLGTQETQYF. The genes are TRBV5-5 and TRBJ2-5; D could derive from TRBD1 or TRBD2 (5 bases each). The CDR3 runs 14 residues. The V gene lost 3 bases and the J gene lost 1 base, with 10 bases spanning the gap. CDR1 and CDR2 from the germline V gene are SGHKS and YYEKEE (reference sequence).

This clonotype was observed many times. In DNA form, the CDR3 reads TGTGCCAGCAGCGTAGTAGGGACCGCTGGGGCCAACGTCCTGACTTTC. It specifies CASSVVGTAGANVLTF. The V call is TRBV9, the J call TRBJ2-6; D tentatively reads TRBD1 or TRBD2 (5 bases each). V was clipped by 0 bases and J by 2 bases, with 9 bases between them. The CDR3 sequence is 16 residues long. CDR1 is SGDLS and CDR2 is YYNGEE in the germline V gene.

This clonotype has a count of ten or more. The V and J genes are TRBV28 and TRBJ2-5; 9 nucleotides match TRBD2. V lost 6 bases to trimming and J lost 5 bases; unmatched junction nucleotides: 10. This CDR3 contains 15 residues. Germline CDR1 MDHEN, CDR2 SYDVKM. Written as DNA, the CDR3 is TGTGCCAGCAGACCGATAGCGGGAGTCAGGGAGACCCAGTACTTC. This gives the protein CASRPIAGVRETQYF.

The chain has TRBV3-1 and TRBJ1-1, with D uncertain. Per the germline V gene, CDR1 is LGHDT and CDR2 is YNNKEL (reference sequence). This CDR3 contains 15 residues. V lost 3 bases and J 4 bases, leaving 15 bases between the germline ends. The chain's CDR3 is CASSQAGSRTTEAFF. DNA of the CDR3: TGTGCCAGCAGCCAGGCAGGTTCCCGAACCACTGAAGCTTTCTTT.